Given below is one T cell receptor (beta chain) in context. Its antigen is not identified. Vbeta (60) and Jbeta (13) primers were used in the PCR. Using immunoSEQ multiplex PCR, the repertoire was profiled, and TCRdb retains in-frame clones only, with some absent. In the table there are tens of thousands of clones, over 70% of which are singletons. This specimen comes from a study of cytomegalovirus exposure and HLA in healthy donors. Study-level information: Of more than 350 genotyped donors, 81% clustered with self-reported Caucasian donors.

General study points: Later examination showed HLA-associated TCR beta chains had greater clonal expansion than equally common others. Earlier findings revealed that most TCR beta V segments proved productive either about 90% or about 30% of the time.

CDR1 and CDR2 from the germline V gene are LNHDA and SQIVND (reference sequence). The V gene lost 7 bases and the J gene lost 1 base, with 20 bases spanning the gap. The CDR3 sequence is 17 residues long. The source of this sequence is a man in his forties in good health and CMV-seronegative. Sample: PBMCs. The rearrangement joins TRBV19 to TRBJ1-5, with a weak D call TRBD1 (5 bases). CDR3 DNA: TGTGCCAGTAAAATCCAGGCGGACCCAGGGAGCAATCAGCCCCAGCATTTT. The encoded protein is CASKIQADPGSNQPQHF.